This T cell receptor (beta chain) was documented in a study of blood T cells in healthy people across ages. Broader study findings: Naive and antigen-experienced cells could not be conclusively compared, given unsorted PBMCs. With age, beta diversity per million T cells declined roughly linearly, significantly by approximately 40.

This clonotype has only a few counts. Antigen unknown. Through a sample-barcoded 5' primer and a J-beta primer mix, a second PCR was run for roughly 6 to 12 cycles. MiXCR was run by TCRdb on the 5' RACE reads, yielding one entry per CDR3 protein. The sample lists about 1.8 million distinct CDR3 sequences, 49% occurring once. This TCR was sampled from a middle-aged woman in good health. The specimen sequenced was blood.

The CDR3 sequence: CASSLDGSPSPLHF. DNA for the CDR3: TGCGCCAGCAGCTTGGATGGAAGCCCTTCACCCCTCCACTTT. V usage is TRBV5-1 and J usage is TRBJ1-6, with unresolved D. Germline CDR1 and CDR2: SGHRS and YFSETQ. Trimming removed 0 bases from V and 9 bases from J, with 10 bases in between. This CDR3 is built from 14 residues.